The 11 T cell receptor beta chains listed next were all sequenced from one sample in a study of identical twins. A single record per CDR3 protein comes from TCRdb applying MiXCR to the 5' RACE reads. The data hold approximately 600,000 distinct CDR3 sequences, with 9% to 10% observed a single time. The same data also contributed to another study, on yellow fever vaccine responses in identical twins.

The specimen sequenced was PBMCs. The receptors derive from a woman younger than 35 in good health.

At least ten counts were recorded for this clonotype. J is TRBJ2-1 and V is TRBV12-3 or TRBV12-4; TRBD1 matches at 11 bases. CDR3 length: 17 amino acids. The J segment lost 4 bases and the V segment lost 4 bases, leaving 9 bases of the junction unmatched. CDR3 DNA: TGTGCCAGCAGTTCGTCCCGGGACAGGGGGTCTTACAATGAGCAGTTCTTC. Translating it yields CASSSSRDRGSYNEQFF.

This clonotype was observed many times. The chain carries TRBV29-1 and TRBJ2-1, with a tentative D call TRBD1 (6 bases). V shed 6 bases and J shed 2 bases, with 17 bases lying between them. The CDR3 extends over 15 amino acids. Germline CDR1 reads SQVTM; CDR2 reads ANQGSEA. DNA for the CDR3: TGCAGCGTCGCAGGGGATACTTACCCCTACAATGAGCAGTTCTTC. This sequence encodes CSVAGDTYPYNEQFF.

The chain combines TRBV7-9 with TRBJ2-2; TRBD1 matches at 10 bases. CDR1 is SEHNR and CDR2 is FQNEAQ in the germline V gene (reference sequence). This CDR3 region has 17 residues. Losses at the gene ends were 1 base for V and 3 bases for J; bases not matched to a gene: 5. The CDR3 protein is CASSLVGTGVDTGELFF. The CDR3 DNA is TGTGCCAGCAGCTTAGTTGGGACAGGGGTTGACACCGGGGAGCTGTTTTTT.

This clonotype showed up just a few times. The CDR3 is CASSLQRYQETQYF. The DNA for the CDR3 is TGCGCCAGCAGCTTGCAGCGCTACCAAGAGACCCAGTACTTC. The rearrangement uses TRBV5-1 and TRBJ2-5, with D unclear. This CDR3 has 14 residues. V lost 1 base and J lost 0, with 7 bases in between. Germline CDR1 is SGHRS and CDR2 is YFSETQ.

This clonotype was found many times. V usage is TRBV27 and J usage is TRBJ2-1; 8 bases agree with TRBD2. Germline V gene sequence: CDR1 MNHEY, CDR2 SMNVEV (reference sequence). With 3 bases clipped from V and 3 bases from J, the junction kept 4 bases outside the gene matches. The CDR3 has 15 amino acids. The CDR3 reads CASSFERENYNEQFF. In nucleotides, the CDR3 is TGTGCCAGCAGTTTCGAGCGGGAGAACTACAATGAGCAGTTCTTC.

The sample holds many counts of this clonotype. The gene calls are TRBV20-1 and TRBJ2-7; 11 positions match TRBD2. The CDR3 consists of 18 residues. Germline-derived CDR1 and CDR2 are DFQATT and SNEGSKA (reference sequence). The V segment lost 2 bases and the J segment 5 bases; nucleotides outside the gene matches: 17. CDR3 in DNA: TGCAGTGCTAGACACTCTCCGGGACTAGCGGCCCCGGGGGACGAGCAGTACTTC. Translation gives CSARHSPGLAAPGDEQYF.

The rearrangement links TRBV21-1 to TRBJ2-2; TRBD1, the D gene given by the table, was not confirmed from the DNA. TRBV21-1 is a recognized pseudogene. This CDR3 spans 18 amino acids. CDR3 nucleotide sequence: TGTGCCAGCGGCTTGGGACCACCGATGGGTACGAACACCGGGGAGCTGTTTTTT. Translated: CASGLGPPMGTNTGELFF.

This clonotype was counted only a few times. The chain couples TRBV6-5 to TRBJ2-7; D gene unclear. CDR1 and CDR2 (germline): MNHEY, SVGAGI. The CDR3 sequence is 9 residues long. Trimming cost V 6 bases and J 10 bases, with 7 bases left between them. CDR3 amino acids: CASSLQQYF. CDR3 DNA: TGTGCCAGCAGCTTACAACAGTACTTC.

This clonotype was observed many times. The chain joins TRBV5-4 to TRBJ2-7, with D uncertain. This CDR3 has 14 residues. The V and J ends lost 0 bases and 6 bases respectively, with 13 bases between them. The germline gives CDR1 SGHNT, CDR2 YYREEE (reference sequence). CDR3 DNA: TGTGCCAGCAGCTTGGAGGGTAGCCGAAGCGAGCAGTACTTC. This gives the protein CASSLEGSRSEQYF.

There are many counts of this clonotype. The chain uses TRBV20-1 and TRBJ2-1, with 9 bases matching TRBD2. The CDR3 consists of 15 residues. Per the germline V gene, CDR1 is DFQATT and CDR2 is SNEGSKA (reference sequence). The junction had 8 bases not matched to a gene; V was cut back by 4 bases and J by 4 bases. The chain's CDR3 is CSAKAGGRGYNEQFF. As DNA, the CDR3 is TGCAGTGCTAAAGCGGGGGGCCGCGGATACAATGAGCAGTTCTTC.

This clonotype appeared a single time. The V gene is TRBV6-1, the J gene TRBJ2-6, with 9 nucleotides matching TRBD1. V gave up 8 bases and J gave up 0 bases; unmatched junction bases: 11. Per the germline V gene, CDR1 is MNHNS and CDR2 is SASEGT. CDR3 length equals 18 residues. CDR3 bases: TGTGCCAGCGCTCAAGACAGGGGGGGCCTCTCTGGGGCCAACGTCCTGACTTTC. Encoded protein: CASAQDRGGLSGANVLTF.